This T cell receptor (beta chain) was captured by sequencing in a study of cytomegalovirus exposure and HLA in healthy donors. Points from the study as a whole: Cytomegalovirus status was reportedly diagnosed by the classifier with high specificity and sensitivity. Association with HLA alleles at 0.05 false discovery rate was found for 15,000 or so TCR beta sequences in a later analysis. More clonal expansion characterized HLA-associated TCR beta chains than equally common others in a later analysis.

The PCR employed 60 Vbeta primers together with 13 Jbeta primers. Measured with immunoSEQ multiplex PCR; TCRdb has only the in-frame clones, and not every one. Altogether around 150,000 clones are present, about four fifths being singletons, with the ten largest covering roughly 0.99%. The V end lost 4 bases, the J end lost 2 bases, and 7 bases lay between the germline ends. The CDR3 runs to 12 residues. Per germline, CDR1 SGHRS and CDR2 YFSETQ. Turning to this clone: Its antigen is unknown.

The receptor comes from a male donor in good health and CMV-seronegative. The chain recombines TRBV5-1 with TRBJ2-7; D may be TRBD1 (5 bases). Sequenced: PBMCs. CDR3 nucleotides: TGCGCCAGCAGCATAGGGGCCTACGAGCAGTACTTC. Its translation is CASSIGAYEQYF.